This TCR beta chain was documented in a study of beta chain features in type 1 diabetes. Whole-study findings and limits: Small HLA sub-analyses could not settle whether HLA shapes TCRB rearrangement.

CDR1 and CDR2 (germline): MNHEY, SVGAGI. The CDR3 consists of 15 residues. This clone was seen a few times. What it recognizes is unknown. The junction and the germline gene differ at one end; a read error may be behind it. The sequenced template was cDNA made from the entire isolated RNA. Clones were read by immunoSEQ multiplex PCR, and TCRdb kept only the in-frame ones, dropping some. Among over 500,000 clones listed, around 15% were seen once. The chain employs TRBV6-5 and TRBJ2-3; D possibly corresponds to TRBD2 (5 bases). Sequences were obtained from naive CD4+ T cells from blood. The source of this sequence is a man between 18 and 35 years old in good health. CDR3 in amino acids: CAISGILAGTDTQYF. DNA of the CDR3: TGTGCCATCAGTGGAATCCTAGCAGGCACAGATACGCAGTATTTT.